These T cell receptor beta chains were read from a single sample in a study of blood T cell repertoires in COVID-19. TCRdb's table, derived via immunoSEQ multiplex PCR, lists solely in-frame clones and lacks some. The sample lists about 260,000 clones, 85% occurring once. The sequenced material came from peripheral blood. All receptors come from a human donor in a cohort sampled during active COVID-19. The CDR3 runs from the conserved cysteine through the conserved F or W. A D gene is named only where the DNA matches it firmly. The size field is filled for only some rows; it gives once, few, many or a size class.

CDR3,DNA,length,size,D,J,V
CASSQRGGAEPNEQFF,TGTGCCAGCTCACAACGGGGTGGAGCCGAGCCCAATGAGCAGTTCTTC,16,NA,NA,TRBJ2-1,TRBV18
CASSPSVTSDTQYF,TGTGCCAGCTCACCCTCCGTCACATCAGATACGCAGTATTTT,14,NA,NA,TRBJ2-3,TRBV18
CASSLDGGTNTGELFF,TGTGCCAGCAGCTTGGATGGCGGTACGAACACCGGGGAGCTGTTTTTT,16,NA,NA,TRBJ2-2,TRBV5-4
CATSRDWGGTGNTIYF,TGTGCCACCAGCAGAGACTGGGGGGGCACTGGAAACACCATATATTTT,16,few,NA,TRBJ1-3,TRBV15
CASSPTGSTSYGYTF,TGTGCCAGTAGCCCGACAGGCTCTACTAGCTATGGCTACACCTTC,15,NA,NA,TRBJ1-2,TRBV19
CASRDGFTSGRTNTGELFF,TGCGCCAGCAGAGATGGATTTACTAGCGGGAGGACGAACACCGGGGAGCTGTTTTTT,19,NA,TRBD2,TRBJ2-2,TRBV5-1
CASSSDRARTFF,TGTGCCAGCAGCTCCGACAGGGCGAGGACTTTCTTC,12,NA,TRBD1,TRBJ1-2,TRBV3-1/TRBV3-2
CATSGGRGTDTQYF,TGTGCCACCAGTGGCGGGAGGGGCACAGATACGCAGTATTTT,14,NA,TRBD2,TRBJ2-3,TRBV24-1
CASSEMGARTEAFF,TGTGCCAGCAGTGAAATGGGGGCACGAACTGAAGCTTTCTTT,14,NA,NA,TRBJ1-1,TRBV6-1
CASSGTLSGNTIYF,TGTGCCAGCAGCGGCACTCTTTCTGGAAACACCATATATTTT,14,once,NA,TRBJ1-3,TRBV9
CASSGQGLNQPQHF,TGTGCCAGTAGTGGACAGGGGTTAAATCAGCCCCAGCATTTT,14,few,TRBD1,TRBJ1-5,TRBV19
CATSREKLYSNQPQHF,TGTGCCACCAGCAGAGAAAAGCTGTATAGCAATCAGCCCCAGCATTTT,16,NA,NA,TRBJ1-5,TRBV15
CASSLDGRSTDTQYF,TGCGCCAGCAGCTTGGATGGCAGAAGCACAGATACGCAGTATTTT,15,NA,NA,TRBJ2-3,TRBV5-1
CASSDSFRGKNEQFF,TGTGCCAGCAGTGACTCGTTTCGGGGGAAAAATGAGCAGTTCTTC,15,NA,NA,TRBJ2-1,TRBV6-4
CASSEIRDEQFF,TGTGCCAGCAGCGAGATCCGGGATGAGCAGTTCTTC,12,NA,NA,TRBJ2-1,TRBV6-5
CASSSGTLDEQYF,TGTGCCAGCAGTTCCGGGACTTTGGACGAGCAGTACTTC,13,NA,NA,TRBJ2-7,TRBV28
CASSQRTSGAADTQYF,TGTGCCAGCAGCCAACGGACTAGCGGGGCTGCAGATACGCAGTATTTT,16,NA,TRBD2,TRBJ2-3,TRBV3-1/TRBV3-2
CASRQGSPLHF,TGTGCCAGCCGGCAGGGTTCACCCCTCCACTTT,11,NA,NA,TRBJ1-6,TRBV6-5
CASSRRDRASFEAFF,TGTGCCAGCAGCCGCCGGGACAGGGCGAGCTTTGAAGCTTTCTTT,15,NA,TRBD1,TRBJ1-1,TRBV11-2
CASTQGANQPQHF,TGTGCCAGCACCCAGGGGGCCAATCAGCCCCAGCATTTT,13,once,TRBD1,TRBJ1-5,TRBV7-2
CASSYRVATEAFF,TGTGCCAGCAGTTATCGGGTTGCCACTGAAGCTTTCTTT,13,NA,NA,TRBJ1-1,TRBV6-5
CASSLLQLNTEAFF,TGTGCCAGCAGTTTACTACAGTTGAACACTGAAGCTTTCTTT,14,NA,NA,TRBJ1-1,TRBV7-9
CSVEVPPRGELFF,TGCAGCGTAGAGGTCCCCCCAAGGGGGGAGCTGTTTTTT,13,NA,NA,TRBJ2-2,TRBV29-1
CASSSLPGQGFLDTQYF,TGTGCCAGTAGTAGCCTACCGGGACAGGGGTTTTTAGATACGCAGTATTTT,17,NA,TRBD1,TRBJ2-3,TRBV19
CASSQSFLTGTGNEKLFF,TGCGCCAGCAGCCAAAGCTTCCTGACCGGGACAGGAAATGAAAAACTGTTTTTT,18,NA,TRBD1,TRBJ1-4,TRBV4-1
CASSLTIWTSMGNEQFF,TGTGCCAGCAGTTTAACGATTTGGACTAGCATGGGAAATGAGCAGTTCTTC,17,NA,TRBD2,TRBJ2-1,TRBV27